This T cell receptor (beta chain) was captured in a study of graft-versus-host responses after intestinal transplantation. Study details: Anti-thymocyte globulin was used for induction in all recipients, who then took tacrolimus and steroids for about three years.

Profiled with immunoSEQ multiplex PCR; TCRdb holds only in-frame clones, not every one. The sample has around 89,000 clones, just under 95% seen once. This clone came up a few times. Its antigen is not identified. After removal of 4 bases from V and 4 bases from J, the junction contained 3 bases not matched to a gene. The germline CDR1 and CDR2 sequences are KGHSY and FQNENV. The CDR3 contains 13 residues. The sequence derives from a human donor who was the organ donor for an intestinal transplant. The specimen comprised unstimulated CD8+ T cells sorted from spleen or lymph node cells, sampled before transplant. This rearrangement joins TRBV16 to TRBJ1-1, with 7 bases fitting TRBD1. The CDR3 DNA sequence: TGTGCCAGCAGCCCATCAGGGGGCACTGAAGCTTTCTTT. Protein product: CASSPSGGTEAFF.